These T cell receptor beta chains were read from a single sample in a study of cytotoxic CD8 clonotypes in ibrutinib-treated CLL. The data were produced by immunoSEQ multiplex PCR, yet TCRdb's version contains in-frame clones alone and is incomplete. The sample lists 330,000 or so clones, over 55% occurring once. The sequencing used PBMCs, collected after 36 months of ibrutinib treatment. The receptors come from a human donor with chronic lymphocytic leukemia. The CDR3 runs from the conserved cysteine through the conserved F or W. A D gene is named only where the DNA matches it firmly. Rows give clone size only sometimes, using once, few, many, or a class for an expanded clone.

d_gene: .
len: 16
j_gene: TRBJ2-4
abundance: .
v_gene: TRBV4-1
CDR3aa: CASSQDVGLAKNIQYF
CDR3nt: TGCGCCAGCAGCCAAGATGTAGGGCTAGCCAAAAACATTCAGTACTTC

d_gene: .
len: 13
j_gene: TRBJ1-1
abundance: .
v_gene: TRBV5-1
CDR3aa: CASSLDGGTEAFF
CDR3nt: TGCGCCAGCAGCTTGGACGGGGGCACTGAAGCTTTCTTT

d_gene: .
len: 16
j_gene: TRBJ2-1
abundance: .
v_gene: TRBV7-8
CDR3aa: CASTPHGPGSYNEQFF
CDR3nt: TGTGCCAGCACCCCCCATGGGCCGGGGTCCTACAATGAGCAGTTCTTC

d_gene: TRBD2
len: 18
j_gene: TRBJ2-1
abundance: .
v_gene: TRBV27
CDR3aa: CASRKIKTSGSRNNEQFF
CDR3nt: TGTGCCAGCAGAAAAATTAAGACTAGCGGGAGTCGGAACAATGAGCAGTTCTTC

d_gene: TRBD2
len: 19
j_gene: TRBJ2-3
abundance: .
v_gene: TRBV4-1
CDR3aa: CASSHPRLAGGPGTDTQYF
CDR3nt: TGCGCCAGCAGCCACCCGAGACTAGCGGGAGGGCCGGGCACAGATACGCAGTATTTT

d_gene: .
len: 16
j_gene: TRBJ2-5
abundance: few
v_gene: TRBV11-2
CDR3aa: CASSFRQAGLQETQYF
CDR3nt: TGTGCCAGCAGCTTCAGACAGGCGGGACTACAAGAGACCCAGTACTTC

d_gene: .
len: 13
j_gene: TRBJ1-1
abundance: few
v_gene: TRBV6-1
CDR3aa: CASSQTGNTEAFF
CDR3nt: TGTGCCAGCAGTCAGACTGGGAACACTGAAGCTTTCTTT

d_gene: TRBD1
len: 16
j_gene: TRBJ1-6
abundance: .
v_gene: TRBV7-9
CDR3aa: CASSEGQGIYNSPLHF
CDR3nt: TGTGCCAGCAGCGAGGGACAGGGGATTTATAATTCACCCCTCCACTTT

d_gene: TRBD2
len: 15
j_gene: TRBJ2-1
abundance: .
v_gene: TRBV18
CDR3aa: CASSPTSGRWDEQFF
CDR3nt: TGTGCCAGCTCACCGACTAGCGGGAGGTGGGATGAGCAGTTCTTC

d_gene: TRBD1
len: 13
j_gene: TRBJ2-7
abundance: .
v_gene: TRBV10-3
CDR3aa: CATPGQGSREQYF
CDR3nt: TGTGCCACTCCGGGACAGGGGTCGCGCGAGCAGTACTTC

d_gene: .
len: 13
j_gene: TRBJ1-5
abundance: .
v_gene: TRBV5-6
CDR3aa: CASSLASGTAQHF
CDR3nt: TGTGCCAGCAGCTTGGCGTCTGGGACCGCTCAGCATTTT

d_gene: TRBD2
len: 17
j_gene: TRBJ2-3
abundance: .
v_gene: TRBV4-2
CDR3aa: CASSWTSGGASTDTQYF
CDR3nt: TGTGCCAGCAGCTGGACTAGCGGGGGAGCTAGCACAGATACGCAGTATTTT

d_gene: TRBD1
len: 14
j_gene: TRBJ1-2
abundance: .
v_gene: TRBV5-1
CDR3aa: CASSLPGQGSGYTF
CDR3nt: TGCGCCAGCAGCTTACCGGGACAGGGCAGCGGCTACACCTTC

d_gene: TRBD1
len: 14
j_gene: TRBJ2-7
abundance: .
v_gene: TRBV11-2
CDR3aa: CASSVGQGYYEQYF
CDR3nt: TGTGCCAGCAGCGTGGGACAGGGGTACTACGAGCAGTACTTC

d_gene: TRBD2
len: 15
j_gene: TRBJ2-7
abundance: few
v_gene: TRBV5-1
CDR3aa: CASSLGRELSYEQYF
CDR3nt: TGCGCCAGCAGCTTGGGGCGGGAGCTCTCCTACGAGCAGTACTTC

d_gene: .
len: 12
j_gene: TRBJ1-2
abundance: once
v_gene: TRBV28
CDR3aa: CASRGRNYGYTF
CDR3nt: TGTGCCAGCAGGGGACGGAACTATGGCTACACCTTC

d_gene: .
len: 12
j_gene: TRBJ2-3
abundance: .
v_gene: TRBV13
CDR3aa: CASRSRPDTQYF
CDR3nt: TGTGCCAGCAGGTCGCGTCCAGATACGCAGTATTTT

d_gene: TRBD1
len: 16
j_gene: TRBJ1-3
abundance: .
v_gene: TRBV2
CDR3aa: CASSEARDRWGNTIYF
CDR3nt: TGTGCCAGCAGTGAAGCGAGGGACAGGTGGGGAAACACCATATATTTT

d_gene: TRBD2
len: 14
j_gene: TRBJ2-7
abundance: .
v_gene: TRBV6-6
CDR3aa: CASSYMGLVYEQYF
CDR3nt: TGTGCCAGCAGTTACATGGGACTAGTCTACGAGCAGTACTTC

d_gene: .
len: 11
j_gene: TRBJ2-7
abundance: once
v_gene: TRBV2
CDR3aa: CASSASYEQYF
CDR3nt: TGTGCCAGCAGTGCTAGCTACGAGCAGTACTTC

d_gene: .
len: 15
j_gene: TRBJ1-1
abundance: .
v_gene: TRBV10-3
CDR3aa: CAISEKRVINTEAFF
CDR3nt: TGTGCCATCAGTGAGAAAAGGGTGATTAACACTGAAGCTTTCTTT

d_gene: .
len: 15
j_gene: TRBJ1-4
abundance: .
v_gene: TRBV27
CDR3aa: CATQPLSGAYEKLFF
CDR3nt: TGTGCCACCCAACCCCTTTCCGGGGCGTATGAAAAACTGTTTTTT

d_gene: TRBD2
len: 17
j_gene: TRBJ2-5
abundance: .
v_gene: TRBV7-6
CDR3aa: CASSSGTSGGAGETQYF
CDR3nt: TGTGCCAGCAGCTCCGGGACTAGCGGGGGGGCCGGGGAGACCCAGTACTTC

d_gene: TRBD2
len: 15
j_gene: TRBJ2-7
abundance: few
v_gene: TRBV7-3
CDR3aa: CASSMAGGHLGEQYF
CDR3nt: TGTGCCAGCAGCATGGCGGGGGGCCACCTGGGCGAGCAGTACTTC

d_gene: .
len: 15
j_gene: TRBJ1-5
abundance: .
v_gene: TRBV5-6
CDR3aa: CASSLFRVGNQPQHF
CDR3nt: TGTGCCAGCAGCTTGTTCAGGGTTGGCAATCAGCCCCAGCATTTT

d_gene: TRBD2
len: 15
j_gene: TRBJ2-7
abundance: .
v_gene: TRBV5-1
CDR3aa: CASSKELAGAYEQYF
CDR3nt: TGCGCCAGCAGTAAGGAACTAGCGGGAGCCTACGAGCAGTACTTC

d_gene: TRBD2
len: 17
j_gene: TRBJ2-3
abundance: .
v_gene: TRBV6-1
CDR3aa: CASSVSTPGTRVDTQYF
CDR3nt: TGTGCCAGCAGTGTTTCGACCCCCGGGACTAGGGTGGATACGCAGTATTTT

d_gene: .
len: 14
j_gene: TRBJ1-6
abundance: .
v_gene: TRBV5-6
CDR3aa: CASSLLTSGAPLHF
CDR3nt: TGTGCCAGCAGCTTGTTAACCTCTGGGGCACCCCTCCACTTT

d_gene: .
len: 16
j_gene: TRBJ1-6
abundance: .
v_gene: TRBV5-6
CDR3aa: CASSPRASSYNSPLHF
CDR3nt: TGTGCCAGCAGCCCGCGGGCCAGCTCCTATAATTCACCCCTCCACTTT

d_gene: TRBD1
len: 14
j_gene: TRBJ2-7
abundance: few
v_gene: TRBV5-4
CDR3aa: CASSVGQGSYEQYF
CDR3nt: TGTGCCAGCAGCGTGGGACAGGGTTCCTACGAGCAGTACTTC

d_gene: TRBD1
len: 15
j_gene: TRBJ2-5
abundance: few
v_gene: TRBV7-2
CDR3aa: CASSSTPDRVTTQYF
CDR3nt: TGTGCCAGCAGCTCTACCCCGGACAGGGTTACGACCCAGTACTTC

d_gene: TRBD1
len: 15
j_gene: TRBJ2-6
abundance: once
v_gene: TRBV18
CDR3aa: CASSRDRAGANVLTF
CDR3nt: TGTGCCAGCTCACGGGACAGGGCTGGGGCCAACGTCCTGACTTTC

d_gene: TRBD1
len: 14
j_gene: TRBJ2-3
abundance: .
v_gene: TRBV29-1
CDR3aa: CSVPRDRGSDTQYF
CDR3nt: TGCAGCGTTCCCCGGGACAGGGGTTCAGATACGCAGTATTTT

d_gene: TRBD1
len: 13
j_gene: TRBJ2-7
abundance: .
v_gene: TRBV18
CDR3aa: CASSPGQELSSYF
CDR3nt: TGTGCCAGCTCACCCGGACAGGAGCTTTCCTCGTACTTC

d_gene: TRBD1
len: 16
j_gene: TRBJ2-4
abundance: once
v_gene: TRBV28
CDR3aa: CASRPKDRGPQNIQYF
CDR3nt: TGTGCCAGCAGGCCAAAGGACAGGGGACCTCAAAACATTCAGTACTTC

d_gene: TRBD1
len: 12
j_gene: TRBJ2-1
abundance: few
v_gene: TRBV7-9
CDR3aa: CASIGDTGEKFF
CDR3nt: TGTGCCAGCATTGGAGATACAGGGGAAAAGTTCTTC

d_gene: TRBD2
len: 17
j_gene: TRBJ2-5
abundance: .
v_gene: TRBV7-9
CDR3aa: CASSPGLAGGKWETQYF
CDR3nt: TGTGCCAGCAGCCCCGGACTAGCGGGAGGAAAGTGGGAGACCCAGTACTTC

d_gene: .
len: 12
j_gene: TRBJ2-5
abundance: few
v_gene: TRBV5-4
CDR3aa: CASSFGTETQYF
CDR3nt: TGTGCCAGCAGCTTCGGGACAGAGACCCAGTACTTC

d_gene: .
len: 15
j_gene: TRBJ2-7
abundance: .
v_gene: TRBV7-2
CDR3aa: CASSLVPRGPYEQYF
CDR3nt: TGTGCCAGCAGCTTAGTTCCGCGGGGGCCCTACGAGCAGTACTTC

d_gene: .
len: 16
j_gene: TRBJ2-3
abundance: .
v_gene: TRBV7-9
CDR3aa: CASSLQGVSLRDTQYF
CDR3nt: TGTGCCAGCAGCTTACAAGGAGTTTCCCTTCGGGATACGCAGTATTTT

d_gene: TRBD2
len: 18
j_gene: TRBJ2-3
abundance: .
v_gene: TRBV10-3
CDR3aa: CAGRSGVETSGSTDTQYF
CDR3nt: TGTGCCGGCCGATCAGGGGTGGAGACTAGCGGGAGCACAGATACGCAGTATTTT

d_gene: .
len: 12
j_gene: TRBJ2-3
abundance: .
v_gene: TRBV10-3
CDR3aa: CAISESPDTQYF
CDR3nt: TGTGCCATCAGTGAGTCCCCGGATACGCAGTATTTT

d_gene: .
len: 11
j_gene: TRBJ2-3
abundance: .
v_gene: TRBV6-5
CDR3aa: CASSPPGTQYF
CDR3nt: TGTGCCAGCAGTCCCCCCGGTACGCAGTATTTT

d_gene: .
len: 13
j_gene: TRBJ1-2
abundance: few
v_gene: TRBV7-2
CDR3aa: CASSVDRHRGYTF
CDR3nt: TGTGCCAGCAGCGTTGACAGGCACCGTGGCTACACCTTC